Listed here are 13 T cell receptor beta chains from one sample, sequenced in a study of monozygotic twins with inflammatory bowel disease. From the 5' RACE reads, TCRdb lists one entry per CDR3 protein and no DNA. The specimen's table records 150,000 to 200,000 distinct CDR3 sequences. Sequencing was performed on blood. Source of these receptors: a human donor with ulcerative colitis or Crohn's disease, or a healthy co-twin of an affected twin (not recorded which).

V and J are TRBV6-2 or TRBV6-3 and TRBJ1-5. Per germline, CDR1 MNHEY and CDR2 SVGEGT. This CDR3 comprises 13 residues. The CDR3 loop reads CASSYSKNQPQHF.

J is TRBJ1-5 and V is TRBV5-6. The CDR3 has 15 amino acids. The germline V gene has CDR1 SGHDT and CDR2 YYEEEE. The CDR3 protein is CASSSRFASNQPQHF.

This sequence joins TRBV27 and TRBJ2-7. The germline V gene has CDR1 MNHEY and CDR2 SMNVEV (reference sequence). This CDR3 is 15 amino acids long. The CDR3 loop reads CASSSEAGASYEQYF.

This chain connects TRBV12-3 or TRBV12-4 to TRBJ1-1. This CDR3 has 15 residues. CDR3 region: CASTLGVAGNTEAFF.

The V and J genes are TRBV29-1 and TRBJ2-5; the D gene TCRdb calls, TRBD2, cannot be checked with no DNA. CDR1 is SQVTM, CDR2 ANQGSEA, per germline. The CDR3 has 14 residues. CDR3 amino acids: CSVEKRERRETQYF.

This chain uses TRBV20-1 with TRBJ2-7; TCRdb proposes TRBD2, but this gene call is untestable without DNA. CDR3 length: 14 residues. Germline assignment: CDR1 DFQATT and CDR2 SNEGSKA (reference sequence). CDR3 region: CSASGRGQGYEQYF.

This chain uses TRBV11-1 with TRBJ2-2; the D gene TCRdb calls, TRBD2, cannot be checked with no DNA. The CDR3 spans 18 residues. CDR1 and CDR2 from the germline V gene are SGHAT and FQDESV (reference sequence). This chain's CDR3 is CASSTRLAAHDNTGELFF.

V and J are TRBV5-4 and TRBJ2-3. The CDR3 runs to 15 residues. Germline-derived CDR1 and CDR2 are SGHNT and YYREEE (reference sequence). The CDR3: CASSPTITSTDTQYF. The full variable domain, in which reference TRBV5-4 and TRBJ2-3 provide the parts outside the CDR3, is ETGVTQSPTHLIKTRGQQVTLRCSSQSGHNTVSWYQQALGQGPQFIFQYYREEENGRGNFPPRFSGLQFPNYSSELNVNALELDDSALYLCASSPTITSTDTQYFGPGTRLTVL.

CDR3 region: CASSFLTGQNLEAFF. The chain links TRBV7-9 to TRBJ1-1; TCRdb returns TRBD1, unconfirmable since there is no DNA. The CDR3 runs to 15 residues. Germline CDR1 reads SEHNR; CDR2 reads FQNEAQ (reference sequence).

This sequence joins TRBV7-9 and TRBJ2-3; lacking DNA, the TRBD2 call made by TCRdb goes unchecked. This CDR3 comprises 15 residues. Germline CDR1 reads SEHNR; CDR2 reads FQNEAQ (reference sequence). The CDR3 here is CASSFFSGRTDTQYF.

The chain couples TRBV11-2 to TRBJ2-4; the TCRdb call, TRBD2, lacks DNA for checking. This CDR3 has 16 residues. CDR1 and CDR2 (germline): SGHAT, FQNNGV. This chain's CDR3 is CASSLVPGGVKNIQYF.

The chain couples TRBV7-2 to TRBJ2-1; there is no DNA to check the TCRdb D call of TRBD2. The germline V gene encodes CDR1 SGHTA and CDR2 FQGNSA. There are 15 residues in the CDR3. The CDR3 region is CASRNGLAKYNEQFF.

The V call is TRBV6-2 or TRBV6-3, the J call TRBJ2-1; with no DNA, the TCRdb D assignment of TRBD2 cannot be verified. This CDR3 is 12 amino acids long. Germline V lookup: CDR1 MNHEY, CDR2 SVGEGT. CDR3 in amino acids: CASTRSTYEQFF.